These 3 T cell receptor beta chains share one sample of origin, sequenced in a study of blood T cell repertoires in COVID-19. TCRdb keeps only in-frame clones here, not all; method: immunoSEQ multiplex PCR. The sample has around 360,000 clones, 87% seen once. The sample taken for sequencing was peripheral blood. The receptors come from a woman aged 30 to 39 with COVID-19, enrolled during active disease.

This chain connects TRBV6-5 to TRBJ1-1; TRBD1 agrees at 7 bases. This CDR3 comprises 15 residues. Looked up from germline, CDR1 is MNHEY and CDR2 is SVGAGI. Trimming cost V 2 bases and J 1 base; bases outside gene matches: 4. The CDR3 region has the DNA TGTGCCAGCAGTTACCGGAGGGGGCCGAACACTGAAGCTTTCTTT. Its translation: CASSYRRGPNTEAFF.

The chain carries TRBV19 and TRBJ2-7; 8 bases agree with TRBD2. In germline, CDR1 is LNHDA, CDR2 SQIVND (reference sequence). The V segment lost 8 bases and the J segment 1 base; nucleotides outside the gene matches: 10. The CDR3 totals 15 residues. CDR3 coding DNA: TGTGCCAGTGGGCCCACTAGCGGTATTTCCTACGAGCAGTACTTC. Amino acids: CASGPTSGISYEQYF. The whole variable domain, remainder taken from reference TRBV19 and TRBJ2-7, is DGGITQSPKYLFRKEGQNVTLSCEQNLNHDAMYWYRQDPGQGLRLIYYSQIVNDFQKGDIAEGYSVSREKKESFPLTVTSAQKNPTAFYLCASGPTSGISYEQYFGPGTRLTVT.

CDR3 bases: TGTGCCAGCAGTTACCAGACAGGGAGGATAACAGATACGCAGTATTTT. Translated, it gives CASSYQTGRITDTQYF. V and J are TRBV6-6 and TRBJ2-3; maybe TRBD1 (7 bases). The CDR3 is 16 residues long. The ends were cut back, 2 bases at V and 3 bases at J, with 15 bases in the middle. Germline V gene sequence: CDR1 MNHNY, CDR2 SVGAGI (reference sequence).